This TCR beta chain came from a study of cytomegalovirus exposure and HLA in healthy donors. CDR1 and CDR2 from the germline V gene are MNHEY and SVGAGI. With V trimmed by 2 bases and J by 6 bases, 3 bases remained unmatched. The CDR3 sequence is 14 residues long. Primers included in the PCR were 60 Vbeta and 13 Jbeta primers. TCRdb's copy holds only in-frame clones and misses some; the assay was immunoSEQ multiplex PCR. The table lists approximately 270,000 clones, under 90% of them singletons. Sequences were obtained from PBMCs. This TCR came from a girl between 2 and 10 years old in good health and CMV-seronegative. The rearrangement links TRBV6-5 to TRBJ2-3, with 9 bases lining up with TRBD1. This CDR3 is CASSYGTGRDTQYF. The DNA for the CDR3 is TGTGCCAGCAGTTACGGGACAGGGCGGGATACGCAGTATTTT.